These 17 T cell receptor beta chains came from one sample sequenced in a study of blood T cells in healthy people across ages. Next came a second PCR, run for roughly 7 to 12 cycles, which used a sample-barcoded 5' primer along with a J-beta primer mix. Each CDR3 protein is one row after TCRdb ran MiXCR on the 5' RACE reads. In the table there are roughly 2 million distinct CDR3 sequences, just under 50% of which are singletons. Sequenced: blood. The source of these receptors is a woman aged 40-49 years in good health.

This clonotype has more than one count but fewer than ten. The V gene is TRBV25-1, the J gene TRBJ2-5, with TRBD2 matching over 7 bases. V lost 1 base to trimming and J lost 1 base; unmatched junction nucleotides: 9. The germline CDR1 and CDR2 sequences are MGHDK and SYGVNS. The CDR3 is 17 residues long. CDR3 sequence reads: CASSESGRAGLQETQYF. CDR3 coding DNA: TGTGCCAGCAGTGAATCTGGGCGAGCGGGGCTCCAAGAGACCCAGTACTTC. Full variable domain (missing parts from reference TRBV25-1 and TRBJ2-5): EADIYQTPRYLVIGTGKKITLECSQTMGHDKMYWYQQDPGMELHLIHYSYGVNSTEKGDLSSESTVSRIRTEHFPLTLESARPSHTSQYLCASSESGRAGLQETQYFGPGTRLLVL.

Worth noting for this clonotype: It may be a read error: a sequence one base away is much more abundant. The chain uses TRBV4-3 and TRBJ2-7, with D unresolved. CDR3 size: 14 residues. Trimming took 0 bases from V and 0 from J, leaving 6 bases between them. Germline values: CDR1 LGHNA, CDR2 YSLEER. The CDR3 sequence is CASSQDTLSYEQYF. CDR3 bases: TGCGCCAGCAGCCAAGATACCCTCTCCTACGAGCAGTACTTC.

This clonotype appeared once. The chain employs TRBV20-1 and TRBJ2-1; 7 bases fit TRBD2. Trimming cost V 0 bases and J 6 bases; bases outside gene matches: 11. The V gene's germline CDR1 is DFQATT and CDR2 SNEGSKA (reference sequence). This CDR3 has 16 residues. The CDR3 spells CSARDVSGAWVNEQFF. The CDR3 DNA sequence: TGCAGTGCTAGAGATGTGAGCGGGGCGTGGGTCAATGAGCAGTTCTTC.

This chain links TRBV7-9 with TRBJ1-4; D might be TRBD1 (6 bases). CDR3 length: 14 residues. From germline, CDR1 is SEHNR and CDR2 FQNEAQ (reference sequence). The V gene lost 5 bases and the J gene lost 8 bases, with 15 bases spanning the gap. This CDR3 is CASSLTGTTEKLFF. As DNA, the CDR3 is TGTGCCAGCAGCCTGACCGGGACAACGGAAAAACTGTTTTTT.

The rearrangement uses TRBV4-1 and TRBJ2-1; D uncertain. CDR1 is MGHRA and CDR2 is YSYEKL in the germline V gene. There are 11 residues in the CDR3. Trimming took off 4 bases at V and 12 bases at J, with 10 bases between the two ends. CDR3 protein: CASSLEHRQFF. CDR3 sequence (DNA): TGCGCCAGCAGCCTCGAGCATCGGCAGTTCTTC.

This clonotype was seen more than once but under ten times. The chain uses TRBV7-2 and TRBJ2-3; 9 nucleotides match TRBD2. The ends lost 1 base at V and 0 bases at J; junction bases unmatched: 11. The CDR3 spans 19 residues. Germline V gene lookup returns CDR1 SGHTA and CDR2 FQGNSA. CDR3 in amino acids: CASSLGRSGGFASTDTQYF. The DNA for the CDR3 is TGTGCCAGCAGCTTAGGGAGGAGCGGGGGGTTCGCTAGCACAGATACGCAGTATTTT.

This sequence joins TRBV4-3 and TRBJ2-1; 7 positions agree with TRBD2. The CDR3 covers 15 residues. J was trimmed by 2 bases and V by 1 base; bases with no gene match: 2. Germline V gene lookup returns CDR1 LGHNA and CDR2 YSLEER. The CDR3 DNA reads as TGCGCCAGCAGCCAAGCAGCGGGGACCTACAATGAGCAGTTCTTC. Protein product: CASSQAAGTYNEQFF.

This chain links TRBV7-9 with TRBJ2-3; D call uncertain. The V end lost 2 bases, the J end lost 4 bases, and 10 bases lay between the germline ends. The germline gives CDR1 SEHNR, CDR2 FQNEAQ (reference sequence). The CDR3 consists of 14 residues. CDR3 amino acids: CASSLFRNADTQYF. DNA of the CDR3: TGTGCCAGCAGCTTATTCCGTAACGCAGATACGCAGTATTTT.

The CDR3 nucleotides are TGTGCCAGCAGTGAAGATGGGGGGGAGCAGTTCTTC. It specifies CASSEDGGEQFF. This chain uses TRBV6-1 with TRBJ2-1; TRBD2 might be the D (6 bases). Germline CDR1 and CDR2: MNHNS and SASEGT. The CDR3 spans 12 residues. The V and J ends lost 1 base and 10 bases respectively, with 8 bases between them.

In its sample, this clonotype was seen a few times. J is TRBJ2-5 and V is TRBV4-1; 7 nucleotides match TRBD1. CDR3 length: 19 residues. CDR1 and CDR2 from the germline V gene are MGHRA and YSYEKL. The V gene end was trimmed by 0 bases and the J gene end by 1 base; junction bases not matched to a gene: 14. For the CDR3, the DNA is TGCGCCAGCAGCCAAGATTGGGGGATGGGACAGCGTCTCCAAGAGACCCAGTACTTC. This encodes CASSQDWGMGQRLQETQYF.

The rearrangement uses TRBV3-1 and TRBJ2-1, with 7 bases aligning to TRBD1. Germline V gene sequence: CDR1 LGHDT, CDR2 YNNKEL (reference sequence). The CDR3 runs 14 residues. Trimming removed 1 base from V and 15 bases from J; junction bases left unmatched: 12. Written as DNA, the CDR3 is TGTGCCAGCAGCCAAGGACAGTCTAGTGGGGACAGGTTCTTC. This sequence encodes CASSQGQSSGDRFF.

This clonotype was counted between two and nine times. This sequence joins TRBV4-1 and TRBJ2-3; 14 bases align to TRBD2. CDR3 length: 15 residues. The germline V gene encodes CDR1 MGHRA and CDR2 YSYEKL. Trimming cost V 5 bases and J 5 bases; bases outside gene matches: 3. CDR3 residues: CASSSGLAGVDTQYF. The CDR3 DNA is TGCGCCAGCAGCTCGGGACTAGCGGGGGTAGATACGCAGTATTTT.

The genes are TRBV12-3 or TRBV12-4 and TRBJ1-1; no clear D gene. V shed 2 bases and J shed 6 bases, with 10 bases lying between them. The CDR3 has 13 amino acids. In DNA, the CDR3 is TGTGCCAGCAGTTTATATCGGCCGGCTGAAGCTTTCTTT. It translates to CASSLYRPAEAFF.

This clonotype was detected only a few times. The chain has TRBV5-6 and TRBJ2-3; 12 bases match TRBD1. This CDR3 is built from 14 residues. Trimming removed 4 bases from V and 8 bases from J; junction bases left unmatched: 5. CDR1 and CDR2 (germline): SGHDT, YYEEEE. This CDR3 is CASSPGQGAGTQYF. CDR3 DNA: TGTGCCAGCAGCCCGGGACAGGGGGCAGGTACGCAGTATTTT.

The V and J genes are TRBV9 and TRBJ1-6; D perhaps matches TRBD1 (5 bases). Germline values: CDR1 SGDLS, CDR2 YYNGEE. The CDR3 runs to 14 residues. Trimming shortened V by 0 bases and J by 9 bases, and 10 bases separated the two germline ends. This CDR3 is CASSVAGISSPLHF. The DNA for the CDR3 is TGTGCCAGCAGCGTAGCAGGGATTTCTTCACCCCTCCACTTT.

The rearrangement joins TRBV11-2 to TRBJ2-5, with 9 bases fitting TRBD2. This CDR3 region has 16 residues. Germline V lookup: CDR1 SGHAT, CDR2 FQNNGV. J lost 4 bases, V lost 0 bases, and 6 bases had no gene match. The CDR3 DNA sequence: TGTGCCAGCAGCTTAGAAGGCGGGGGGGCCGGAGAGACCCAGTACTTC. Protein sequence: CASSLEGGGAGETQYF.

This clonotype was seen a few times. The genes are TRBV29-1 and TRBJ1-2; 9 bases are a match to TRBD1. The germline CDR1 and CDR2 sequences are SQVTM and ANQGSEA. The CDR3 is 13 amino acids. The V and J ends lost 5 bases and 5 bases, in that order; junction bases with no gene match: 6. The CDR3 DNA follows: TGCAGCGTTATTGGGGACAGGGAGTATGGCTACACCTTC. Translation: CSVIGDREYGYTF.